A single sample gave rise to the 21 T cell receptor beta chains below, sequenced in a study of regulatory T cells in long-lasting Graves disease. Both iRepertoire HTBI primers and Arm-PCR of CDR3 regions were used to build the TCR beta libraries. MiXCR, applied by TCRdb to the multiplex PCR reads, yields one record per CDR3 protein. The table shows 450,000 to 500,000 distinct CDR3 sequences, with about 16% occurring only once. Time point reported: newly diagnosed GD, antithyroid drugs for less than 3 months. Scientists built the TCR library using RNA that was extracted from PBMCs. The same data also contributed to another study, on T cells in Graves' hyperthyroidism and ophthalmopathy.

Sequences were derived from peripheral blood mononuclear cells (PBMCs), sampled at new diagnosis, from a patient treated with antithyroid drugs. The receptors were sampled from a man aged 35 to 55 with Graves disease.

This clonotype was seen ten or more times. The J gene is TRBJ2-1, the V gene TRBV11-2; 8 nucleotides line up with TRBD2. J lost 3 bases, V lost 4 bases, and 5 bases had no gene match. This CDR3 has 15 amino acids. Germline V gives CDR1 SGHAT, CDR2 FQNNGV. CDR3 sequence (DNA): TGTGCCAGCAGCTCGCGGACTAGCAACTACAATGAGCAGTTCTTC. Translating it yields CASSSRTSNYNEQFF.

This chain joins TRBV29-1 and TRBJ2-6; TRBD1 is a possible D gene (6 bases). V lost 5 bases and J 4 bases, leaving 15 bases between the germline ends. This CDR3 is 15 amino acids long. CDR1 is SQVTM, CDR2 ANQGSEA, per germline. Here the CDR3 reads CSVTGNSSGANVLTF. DNA for the CDR3: TGCAGCGTTACAGGGAATTCCTCCGGGGCCAACGTCCTGACTTTC.

This clonotype was seen repeatedly, ten times or more. This chain connects TRBV12-3 or TRBV12-4 to TRBJ2-1, with TRBD1 as a possible D gene (6 bases). Trimming removed 6 bases at V and 5 bases at J, with 8 bases between. This CDR3 is built from 12 residues. CDR3 nucleotides: TGTGCCAGCAGGGACAGTAACAATGAGCAGTTCTTC. Its protein product is CASRDSNNEQFF.

V usage is TRBV27 and J usage is TRBJ2-5; D is ambiguous. Trimming pared 5 bases from V and 4 bases from J, leaving 14 bases between. The CDR3 is 14 amino acids. CDR1 is MNHEY and CDR2 is SMNVEV in the germline V gene (reference sequence). For the CDR3, the DNA is TGTGCCAGCAGTCCCCGAGGAAGGGTAGAGACCCAGTACTTC. Protein product: CASSPRGRVETQYF.

This clonotype was seen a handful of times. The chain joins TRBV7-9 to TRBJ2-1, with unresolved D. V lost 5 bases and J 0 bases, leaving 14 bases between the germline ends. The CDR3 has 16 residues. The germline gives CDR1 SEHNR, CDR2 FQNEAQ (reference sequence). DNA for the CDR3: TGTGCCAGCAGCGCTACTACTCGGAGCTCCTACAATGAGCAGTTCTTC. It is translated as CASSATTRSSYNEQFF. Full variable domain (remainder filled in from reference TRBV7-9 and TRBJ2-1): DTGVSQNPRHKITKRGQNVTFRCDPISEHNRLYWYRQTLGQGPEFLTYFQNEAQLEKSRLLSDRFSAERPKGSFSTLEIQRTEQGDSAMYLCASSATTRSSYNEQFFGPGTRLTVL.

Comments on this clonotype: Being one base from a much bigger clone, this may be a read error. V and J are TRBV20-1 and TRBJ2-2, with 7 nucleotides matching TRBD2. This CDR3 contains 15 residues. After removal of 4 bases from V and 7 bases from J, the junction contained 12 bases not matched to a gene. Germline V gene lookup returns CDR1 DFQATT and CDR2 SNEGSKA (reference sequence). The CDR3 reads CSATQLAWGIGELFF. In DNA, the CDR3 is TGCAGTGCTACCCAACTAGCGTGGGGCATCGGGGAGCTGTTTTTT.

This clonotype was recorded many times. V is TRBV7-9 and J is TRBJ2-3; 12 nucleotides line up with TRBD2. Germline loops: CDR1 SEHNR, CDR2 FQNEAQ (reference sequence). The CDR3 is made up of 16 amino acids. After removal of 2 bases from V and 6 bases from J, the junction contained 6 bases not matched to a gene. CDR3 DNA: TGTGCCAGCAGCTTATCTACTAGCGGGAGGAGGGATACGCAGTATTTT. Translation gives CASSLSTSGRRDTQYF.

The chain links TRBV5-1 to TRBJ2-6; 8 nucleotides line up with TRBD1. The CDR3 consists of 16 residues. V dropped 0 bases and J dropped 2; count of bases not matched to a gene: 1. CDR1 is SGHRS, CDR2 YFSETQ, per germline. The CDR3 DNA reads TGCGCCAGCAGCTTGGAGACAGGGGCTGGGGCCAACGTCCTGACTTTC. It codes for CASSLETGAGANVLTF. Filled out from reference TRBV5-1 and TRBJ2-6, the complete variable domain reads KAGVTQTPRYLIKTRGQQVTLSCSPISGHRSVSWYQQTPGQGLQFLFEYFSETQRNKGNFPGRFSGRQFSNSRSEMNVSTLELGDSALYLCASSLETGAGANVLTFGAGSRLTVL.

This clonotype was counted ten times or more. The V and J genes are TRBV2 and TRBJ2-7, with D possibly being TRBD1 (6 bases). The CDR3 extends over 14 amino acids. CDR1 and CDR2 from the germline V gene are SNHLY and FYNNEI. V dropped 4 bases and J dropped 7 bases, with 17 bases sitting between them. CDR3 coding DNA: TGTGCCAGCAGTGGGAGGACAGACCTCTGGGAGCAGTACTTC. Protein sequence: CASSGRTDLWEQYF.

The table lists this clonotype with a few counts. The V and J genes are TRBV19 and TRBJ2-6; D is unclear. This CDR3 region has 19 residues. V was clipped by 3 bases and J by 0 bases, with 18 bases between them. Germline V CDR1 and CDR2: LNHDA, SQIVND (reference sequence). The CDR3: CASSMRRVAPSSGANVLTF. The DNA for the CDR3 is TGTGCCAGTAGTATGCGGCGCGTTGCACCCTCCTCTGGGGCCAACGTCCTGACTTTC. Full variable domain (missing parts from reference TRBV19 and TRBJ2-6): DGGITQSPKYLFRKEGQNVTLSCEQNLNHDAMYWYRQDPGQGLRLIYYSQIVNDFQKGDIAEGYSVSREKKESFPLTVTSAQKNPTAFYLCASSMRRVAPSSGANVLTFGAGSRLTVL.

This clonotype has ten or more counts. The chain recombines TRBV5-5 with TRBJ1-5; maybe TRBD1 (6 bases). The CDR3 has 15 residues. Germline V gene sequence: CDR1 SGHKS, CDR2 YYEKEE (reference sequence). V lost 5 bases, J lost 6 bases, and 18 bases lay in between. CDR3 region: CASRWTAGLGQPQHF. The DNA for the CDR3 is TGTGCCAGCAGATGGACAGCAGGCTTGGGTCAGCCCCAGCATTTT. Complete variable domain (other parts from reference TRBV5-5 and TRBJ1-5): DAGVTQSPTHLIKTRGQQVTLRCSPISGHKSVSWYQQVLGQGPQFIFQYYEKEERGRGNFPDRFSARQFPNYSSELNVNALLLGDSALYLCASRWTAGLGQPQHFGDGTRLSIL.

This clonotype was observed many times. The chain is built from TRBV2 and TRBJ2-7; D unresolved. V lost 4 bases, J lost 0 bases, and 7 bases lay in between. Germline CDR1 and CDR2: SNHLY and FYNNEI. The CDR3 extends over 13 amino acids. As DNA, the CDR3 is TGTGCCAGCAGTGGAGCCACCTCCTACGAGCAGTACTTC. This encodes CASSGATSYEQYF.

The rearrangement links TRBV12-3 or TRBV12-4 to TRBJ1-5, with D possibly being TRBD1 (5 bases). This CDR3 comprises 14 residues. V was trimmed by 5 bases and J by 5 bases, leaving 13 bases between them. The CDR3 here is CASSGAKRDQPQHF. For the CDR3, the DNA is TGTGCCAGCAGTGGGGCAAAACGGGATCAGCCCCAGCATTTT.

On this clonotype itself: A much bigger clone sits one base away, suggesting this may be a read error. This chain connects TRBV12-3 or TRBV12-4 to TRBJ1-2, with 9 bases aligning to TRBD1. The V and J ends lost 5 bases and 5 bases, in that order; junction bases with no gene match: 12. CDR3 length: 16 amino acids. CDR3 sequence reads: CASSGTGTGIRYGYTF. CDR3 nucleotide sequence: TGTGCCAGCAGTGGGACAGGGACAGGGATTCGTTATGGCTACACCTTC.

In its sample, this clonotype was seen many times. This chain connects TRBV12-3 or TRBV12-4 to TRBJ2-3; D remains ambiguous. The CDR3 is 13 residues long. V lost 8 bases, J lost 0 bases, and 9 bases lay in between. Written as DNA, the CDR3 is TGTGCCAGCGAGCCATCTAGCACAGATACGCAGTATTTT. Translating it yields CASEPSSTDTQYF.

This clonotype came up a few times. The V call is TRBV5-5, the J call TRBJ2-3; 9 bases match TRBD2. CDR1 and CDR2 from the germline V gene are SGHKS and YYEKEE (reference sequence). The CDR3 spans 14 residues. Trimming took 8 bases from V and 2 from J; bases not matched to a gene: 6. For the CDR3, the DNA is TGTGCCAGTCAGCGGGGGGCCCTCACAGATACGCAGTATTTT. Translated: CASQRGALTDTQYF.

As to this clonotype: Being one base from a much bigger clone, this may be a read error. The CDR3 is CVSSQDQQGYNEQFF. The CDR3 DNA sequence: TGTGTCAGCAGCCAAGATCAACAGGGGTACAATGAGCAGTTCTTC. The chain is built from TRBV3-1 and TRBJ2-1; 7 bases agree with TRBD1. Germline CDR1 and CDR2: LGHDT and YNNKEL (reference sequence). There are 15 residues in the CDR3.

This clonotype appeared many times. V gene TRBV7-3 combines with J gene TRBJ2-1; 9 positions agree with TRBD2. Germline V lookup: CDR1 SGHTA, CDR2 FQGTGA. The V segment lost 1 base and the J segment 8 bases; nucleotides outside the gene matches: 9. The CDR3 sequence is 16 residues long. The CDR3 region has the DNA TGTGCCAGCAGCTTAAAGAGCGGGACTAGCCTCGATGAGCAGTTCTTC. Translating gives CASSLKSGTSLDEQFF.

This clonotype was counted a few times. The chain employs TRBV2 and TRBJ2-4, with D tentatively TRBD2 (5 bases). Germline CDR1 reads SNHLY; CDR2 reads FYNNEI. This CDR3 is built from 13 residues. Trimming took 5 bases from V and 9 from J, leaving 14 bases between them. The CDR3 is CASSRDSQFIQYF. The CDR3 DNA reads as TGTGCCAGCAGTCGGGATAGTCAGTTCATTCAGTACTTC.

The table lists this clonotype with a few counts. The chain combines TRBV20-1 with TRBJ2-2; 9 bases are a match to TRBD1. V dropped 0 bases and J dropped 7; count of bases not matched to a gene: 3. Looked up from germline, CDR1 is DFQATT and CDR2 is SNEGSKA (reference sequence). The CDR3 is 14 residues long. Written as DNA, the CDR3 is TGCAGTGCTAGAGATCGGGACAGGGTCGGGGAGCTGTTTTTT. Protein: CSARDRDRVGELFF.

This chain uses TRBV12-5 with TRBJ2-7, with no clear D. The CDR3 consists of 14 residues. V lost 2 bases to trimming and J lost 2 bases, with 10 bases between them. Germline assignment: CDR1 LGHNT and CDR2 FRNRAP. CDR3 protein: CASGLSAGAYEQYF. The CDR3 DNA sequence: TGTGCTAGTGGTTTGTCGGCAGGTGCCTACGAGCAGTACTTC.